This T cell receptor (beta chain) is drawn from a study of blood T cell repertoires in COVID-19 (TCRdb year 2020). Background for the entire study: The collaborator samples originated in the United States, Italy and Spain and spanned the acute and convalescent phases of COVID-19. Deeply sampled blood TCRbeta repertoires from subjects exposed to, actively infected with, or recovered from COVID-19 were included in the dataset. Samples came from the ongoing ImmuneRACE study (first 160 participants) plus 1,254 subjects from 6 global collaborators. The sample metadata nearly always contained a de-identified subject ID, COVID-19 status, age in years and sex. Where available, HLA class I and class II types were taken from metadata supplied by the sample provider and were not determined by assay-based typing. The prospective study material was composed of cDNA or gDNA derived from T cells, B-cell-depleted T cells, or PBMCs. The repertoires were released in a freely available public database meant as a resource for research on the immune response to SARS-CoV-2. Broader findings and caveats from the paper: Clinical and demographic metadata were provided uncurated, with the amount varying by source and participant.

Enrolling through a virtual design, the prospective study's participants ranged in age from roughly 18 to 89 years and lived across roughly 23 United States geographic areas. In the prospective study, cohorts were assigned on the basis of participant-reported clinical history obtained from a screening survey and a study questionnaire. Mobile phlebotomists in the prospective study collected whole blood, serum and a nasopharyngeal or oropharyngeal swab from every participant. Additional blood draws and questionnaires over an approximately 2-month period could optionally be provided by prospective study participants. Blood samples from the prospective study were shipped frozen or at room temperature prior to DNA extraction. Turning to this clone: Its antigen remains unidentified. No base-level quality is on record; no much larger clone is a single base apart.

TCRbeta CDR3 regions were amplified from genomic DNA by means of the immunoSEQ Assay, a bias-controlled multiplex PCR. The study's own analysis went as follows. The number of nucleated cells in each sample was estimated from the amplification of reference gene primers within the assay. Sequence reads were collapsed and filtered to measure the absolute abundance of every unique TCRbeta CDR3 rearrangement. Productive Simpson clonality was computed per sample as the square root of Simpson's diversity index over productive rearrangements. TCRdb stores this immuneACCESS table with in-frame sequences only. Part of the clones is absent; in the studies checked, under half of the shortfall reflects unresolved V genes, and no reason is known for the rest. V, J and clone size were drawn from that table, and D and trimming were deduced from the DNA. The sample table records fewer than 250,000 clones; around 81% of these occur just once. The ten largest clones add up to 8% to 9% of the sample.

Counted from cysteine to phenylalanine, this CDR3 has 16 amino acids. Solely the CDR3 DNA is kept, with 48 bases framed from the first base. The germline V gene sets CDR1 to MDHEN and CDR2 to SYDVKM. V sheds 3 bases and J sheds 11 bases, leaving 25 bases between their ends. Sequenced material: PBMCs or T cells enriched from blood (not recorded which). The TCR was taken from a woman in her fifties or sixties with acute COVID-19. The chain is made from TRBV28 and TRBJ1-1; tentative D gene TRBD1, with 5 bases matching. The DNA is as follows: TGTGCCAGCAGTTTCAATGCTATAAGTGACAGAACCACGGCTTTCTTT. Its product reads: CASSFNAISDRTTAFF.